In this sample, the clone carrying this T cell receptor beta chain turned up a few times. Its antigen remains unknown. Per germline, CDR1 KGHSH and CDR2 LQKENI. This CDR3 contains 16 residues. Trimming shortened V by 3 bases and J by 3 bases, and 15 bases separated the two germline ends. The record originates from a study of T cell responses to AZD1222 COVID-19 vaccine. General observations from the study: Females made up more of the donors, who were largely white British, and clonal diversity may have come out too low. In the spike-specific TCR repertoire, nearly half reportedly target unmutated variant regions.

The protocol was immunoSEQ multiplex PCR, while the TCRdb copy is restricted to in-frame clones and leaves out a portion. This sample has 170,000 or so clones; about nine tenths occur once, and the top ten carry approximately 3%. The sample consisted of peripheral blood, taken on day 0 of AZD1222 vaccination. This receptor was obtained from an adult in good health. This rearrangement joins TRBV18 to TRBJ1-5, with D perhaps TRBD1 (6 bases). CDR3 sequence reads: CASSPDRPGPNQPQHF. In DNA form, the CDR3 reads TGTGCCAGCTCACCCGACAGGCCCGGTCCCAATCAGCCCCAGCATTTT.